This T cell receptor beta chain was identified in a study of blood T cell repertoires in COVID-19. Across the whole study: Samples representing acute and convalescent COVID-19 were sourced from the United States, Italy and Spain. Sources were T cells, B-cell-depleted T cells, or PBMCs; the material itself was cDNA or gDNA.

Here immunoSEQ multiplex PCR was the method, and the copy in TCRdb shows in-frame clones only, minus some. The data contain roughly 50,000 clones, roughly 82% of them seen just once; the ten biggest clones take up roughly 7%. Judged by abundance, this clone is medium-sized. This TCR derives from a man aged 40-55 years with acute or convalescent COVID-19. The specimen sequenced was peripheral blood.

The CDR3 nucleotides read TGTGCCAGCAGTGCCGGGACAGAGCCCCAGCATTTT. Translated: CASSAGTEPQHF. The J gene is TRBJ1-5, the V gene TRBV12-3 or TRBV12-4; 7 nucleotides line up with TRBD1. CDR3 length: 12 amino acids. Germline trimming cut 5 bases from V and 8 bases from J; bases unmatched to any gene: 3.